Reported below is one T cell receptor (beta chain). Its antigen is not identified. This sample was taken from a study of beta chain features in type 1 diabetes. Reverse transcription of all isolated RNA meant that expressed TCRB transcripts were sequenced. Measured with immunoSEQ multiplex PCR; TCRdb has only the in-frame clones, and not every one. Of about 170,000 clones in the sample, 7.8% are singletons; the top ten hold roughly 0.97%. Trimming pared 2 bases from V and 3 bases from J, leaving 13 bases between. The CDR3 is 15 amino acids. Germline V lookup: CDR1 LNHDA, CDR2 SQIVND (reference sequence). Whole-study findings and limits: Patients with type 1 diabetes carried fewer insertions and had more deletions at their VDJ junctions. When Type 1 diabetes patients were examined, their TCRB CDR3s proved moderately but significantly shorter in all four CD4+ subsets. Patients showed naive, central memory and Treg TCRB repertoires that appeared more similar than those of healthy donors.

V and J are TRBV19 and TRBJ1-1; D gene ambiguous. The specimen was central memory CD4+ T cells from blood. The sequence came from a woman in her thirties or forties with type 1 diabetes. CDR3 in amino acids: CASSIHDTVDTEAFF. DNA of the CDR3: TGTGCCAGTAGTATACACGACACGGTTGACACTGAAGCTTTCTTT.